Following are 12 T cell receptor beta chains from one sample sequenced in a study of OX40 agonist ivuxolimab in advanced cancers. Some clones are missing from TCRdb's copy, which holds only in-frame ones; the method was immunoSEQ multiplex PCR. The table has some 80,000 clones, around 90% seen once; the top ten hold 4.5% to 5%. The sequencing here drew on CD4+ or CD8+ T cells sorted from blood, taken in a trial of the OX40 agonist ivuxolimab. These receptors were taken from an adult with an advanced solid tumor such as melanoma, head and neck, liver or kidney cancer.

This rearrangement joins TRBV5-4 to TRBJ1-2, with D possibly being TRBD1 (6 bases). Germline V lookup: CDR1 SGHNT, CDR2 YYREEE (reference sequence). V was trimmed by 2 bases and J by 1 base, leaving 9 bases between them. The CDR3 runs to 14 residues. The CDR3: CASSFRGLNYGYTF. Here the CDR3 DNA reads TGTGCCAGCAGCTTCCGGGGGCTTAACTATGGCTACACCTTC. Full variable domain (missing parts from reference TRBV5-4 and TRBJ1-2): ETGVTQSPTHLIKTRGQQVTLRCSSQSGHNTVSWYQQALGQGPQFIFQYYREEENGRGNFPPRFSGLQFPNYSSELNVNALELDDSALYLCASSFRGLNYGYTFGSGTRLTVV.

CDR3 amino acids: CASSQDPTTGSSYNEQFF. The CDR3 DNA sequence: TGCGCCAGCAGCCAAGATCCCACGACAGGCAGCTCCTACAATGAGCAGTTCTTC. The chain uses TRBV4-1 and TRBJ2-1; possibly TRBD1 for D (6 bases). The CDR3 length is 18 residues. Between the trimmed V and J ends, which lost 0 bases and 0 bases, there was a span of 15 bases. CDR1 is MGHRA, CDR2 YSYEKL, per germline.

The chain carries TRBV7-2 and TRBJ2-1, with D perhaps given as TRBD1 or TRBD2 (6 bases each). V shed 6 bases and J shed 7 bases, with 25 bases lying between them. Per germline, CDR1 SGHTA and CDR2 FQGNSA. The length of the CDR3 is 17 residues. CDR3 in DNA: TGTGCCAGCAGAGAGCCCCTAGGCGTTCGAGGGGGGAATGAGCAGTTCTTC. As protein: CASREPLGVRGGNEQFF.

This clone appeared once. The chain has TRBV11-3 and TRBJ2-5; the D gene is possibly TRBD1 (6 bases). The CDR3 has 12 residues. The germline V and J ends were trimmed by 2 bases and 9 bases, with 10 bases remaining between them. The germline gives CDR1 SGHNT, CDR2 YENEEA. CDR3 residues: CASSLIQGAQYF. CDR3 coding DNA: TGTGCCAGCAGCTTAATACAGGGAGCCCAGTACTTC.

V is TRBV7-9 and J is TRBJ1-1, with D uncertain. The CDR3 extends over 12 amino acids. The germline CDR1 and CDR2 sequences are SEHNR and FQNEAQ (reference sequence). Trimming took off 1 base at V and 6 bases at J, with 6 bases between the two ends. The CDR3 DNA is TGTGCCAGCAGCTTAGGGGGTCCTGAAGCTTTCTTT. Protein: CASSLGGPEAFF.

As concerns this clone: The junction departs from the called germline gene at one end, perhaps through a read error. The chain uses TRBV7-7 and TRBJ2-5; 7 bases fit TRBD2. This CDR3 is 18 amino acids long. From germline, CDR1 is SSHAT and CDR2 FNYEAQ (reference sequence). The chain's CDR3 is CASSLAAALAAPGETQYF. The CDR3 coding sequence is TGTGCTAGCAGCTTAGCGGCCGCCCTAGCGGCCCCGGGGGAGACCCAGTACTTC.

The rearrangement uses TRBV29-1 and TRBJ2-3; 14 bases are a match to TRBD2. Trimming took 4 bases from V and 0 from J; bases not matched to a gene: 6. The V gene's germline CDR1 is SQVTM and CDR2 ANQGSEA. The CDR3 consists of 17 residues. The CDR3 loop is CSVGGLAGGGSTDTQYF. CDR3 DNA sequence: TGCAGCGTTGGAGGACTAGCGGGAGGTGGGAGCACAGATACGCAGTATTTT.

The chain has TRBV18 and TRBJ2-7; TRBD2 aligns across 8 bases. The CDR3 spans 15 residues. Germline values: CDR1 KGHSH, CDR2 LQKENI. V lost 1 base to trimming and J lost 7 bases; unmatched junction nucleotides: 9. The DNA of the CDR3 is TGTGCCAGCTCACCACGGACGGGAGGGGCGGAAGAGCAGTACTTC. Its translation is CASSPRTGGAEEQYF.

The V gene is TRBV9, the J gene TRBJ2-7; no clear D gene. The CDR3 has 15 residues. The V and J ends lost 0 bases and 3 bases respectively, with 13 bases between them. In germline, CDR1 is SGDLS, CDR2 YYNGEE. The CDR3 DNA sequence: TGTGCCAGCAGCGTAGCTATAGGCCCATACTACGAGCAGTACTTC. It yields the protein CASSVAIGPYYEQYF.

The chain is built from TRBV19 and TRBJ2-7; 12 nucleotides line up with TRBD1. CDR3 length equals 15 residues. Looked up from germline, CDR1 is LNHDA and CDR2 is SQIVND (reference sequence). Trimming cost V 4 bases and J 4 bases; bases outside gene matches: 5. CDR3 sequence (DNA): TGTGCCAGTAGTAAAGGGACAGGGGGCTTTTACGAGCAGTACTTC. Residues: CASSKGTGGFYEQYF. Full variable domain (missing parts from reference TRBV19 and TRBJ2-7): DGGITQSPKYLFRKEGQNVTLSCEQNLNHDAMYWYRQDPGQGLRLIYYSQIVNDFQKGDIAEGYSVSREKKESFPLTVTSAQKNPTAFYLCASSKGTGGFYEQYFGPGTRLTVT.

The V call is TRBV21-1, the J call TRBJ2-7; TRBD2 is the table's D call and was not checked against the DNA. TRBV21-1 is recorded as a pseudogene. The CDR3 sequence is 15 residues long. Here the CDR3 reads CASTLGLAGSYEQYF. As DNA, the CDR3 is TGTGCCAGCACCTTGGGACTAGCGGGAAGTTACGAGCAGTACTTC.

This clone has just one count. The rearrangement uses TRBV10-3 and TRBJ2-3; TRBD2 aligns across 8 bases. The germline gives CDR1 ENHRY, CDR2 SYGVKD. The CDR3 extends over 15 amino acids. After removal of 6 bases from V and 0 bases from J, the junction contained 5 bases not matched to a gene. The CDR3 loop is CAISRGGSSTDTQYF. Here the CDR3 DNA reads TGTGCCATCAGCCGGGGGGGGTCGAGCACAGATACGCAGTATTTT.